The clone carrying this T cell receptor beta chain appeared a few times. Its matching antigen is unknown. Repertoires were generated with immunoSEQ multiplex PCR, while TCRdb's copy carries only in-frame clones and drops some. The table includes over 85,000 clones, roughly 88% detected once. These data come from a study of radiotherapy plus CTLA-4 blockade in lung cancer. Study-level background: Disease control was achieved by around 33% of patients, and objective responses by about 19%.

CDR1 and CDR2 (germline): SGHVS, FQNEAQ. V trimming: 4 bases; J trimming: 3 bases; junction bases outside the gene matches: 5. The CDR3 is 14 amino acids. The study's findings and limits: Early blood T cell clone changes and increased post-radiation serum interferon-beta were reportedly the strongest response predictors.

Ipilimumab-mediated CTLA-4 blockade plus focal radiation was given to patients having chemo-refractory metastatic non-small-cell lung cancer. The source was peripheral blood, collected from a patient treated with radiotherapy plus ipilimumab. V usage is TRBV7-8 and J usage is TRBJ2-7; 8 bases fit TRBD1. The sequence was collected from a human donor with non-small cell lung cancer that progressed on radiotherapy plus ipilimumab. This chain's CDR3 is CASSYGTGDYEQYF. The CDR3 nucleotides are TGTGCCAGCAGCTACGGGACAGGAGACTACGAGCAGTACTTC.